A selection of T cell receptor beta chains follows, all from one sample in a study of blood T cell repertoires in COVID-19. Generated by immunoSEQ multiplex PCR, the TCRdb table keeps only in-frame clones and is missing some. The sample lists hundreds of thousands of clones; more than 65% were seen once. Sample: peripheral blood. Every receptor here comes from a woman in her thirties or forties with active or convalescent COVID-19. Both conserved end residues are part of each CDR3.

j_gene,v_gene,CDR3aa
TRBJ2-3,TRBV25-1,CASLTSGTDTQYF
TRBJ2-3,TRBV6-1,CASSDPWTGGTDTQYF
TRBJ1-3,TRBV9,CASSVGSGQGTGNTIYF
TRBJ2-1,TRBV7-9,CASSRQGDNEQFF
TRBJ2-3,TRBV5-1,CASSLDGSEDTQYF
TRBJ1-5,TRBV5-8,CASSLGTGSNQPQHF
TRBJ1-4,TRBV7-9,CASSLTRRNEKLFF
TRBJ1-3,TRBV5-6,CASSLLRDWGSGNTIYF
TRBJ1-2,TRBV15,CATSRDGQEANYGYTF
TRBJ2-5,TRBV19,CASSSPGLAGGETQYF